Only a few counts were recorded for the clone carrying this T cell receptor beta chain. Its specificity is unknown. A second PCR of roughly 6 to 12 cycles used a sample-barcoded 5' primer and a J-beta primer mix. TCRdb called the 5' RACE reads again in MiXCR, with one record for every CDR3 protein. Seen here are 500,000 to 550,000 distinct CDR3 sequences, about 24% observed once, and the top ten hold around 10%. The data belong to a study of blood T cells in healthy people across ages. V was pared by 4 bases and J by 5 bases, with 8 bases of the junction left unmatched. Germline values: CDR1 MRHNA, CDR2 SNTAGT. The CDR3 runs to 15 residues. General study findings and limits: Nothing was known about donor CMV status, and this possibly confounded expanded clonotype changes.

This same sample was also part of a study on T cells of mothers and their children. That investigation notes: Each mother yielded more than 8 million TCR beta CDR3 reads. Each child yielded approximately 3 million reads.

This TCR was recovered from a boy aged 5 to 17 in good health. J is TRBJ2-7 and V is TRBV6-4, with 10 bases that match TRBD2. Sequencing was done on a sample of blood. The CDR3 bases are TGTGCCAGCAGTGTGGCTAGCGGGGGATCTAACGAGCAGTACTTC. This sequence encodes CASSVASGGSNEQYF.